This TCR beta chain was retrieved from a study of blood T cell repertoires in COVID-19. This clone was found once. Original methodology: The assay estimated nucleated cells by amplifying reference gene primers. Sequencing was performed with immunoSEQ multiplex PCR; in TCRdb, only in-frame clones are kept and a portion is missing. V, J and clone size reflect that table, while D and trimming were determined from the DNA. The data contain some 200,000 clones, about 86% of them singletons. Sequencing was done on a sample of peripheral blood. This TCR was recovered from a woman aged 45-65 years with acute or convalescent COVID-19.

The CDR3 region has the DNA TGTGCCAGCAGTTACTCCGGGACAGGGGACTATGGCTACACCTTC. It yields the protein CASSYSGTGDYGYTF. The chain carries TRBV6-6 and TRBJ1-2; 10 nucleotides align to TRBD1. After removal of 0 bases from V and 3 bases from J, the junction contained 1 base not matched to a gene. The CDR3 runs to 15 residues. CDR1 is MNHNY and CDR2 is SVGAGI in the germline V gene (reference sequence).